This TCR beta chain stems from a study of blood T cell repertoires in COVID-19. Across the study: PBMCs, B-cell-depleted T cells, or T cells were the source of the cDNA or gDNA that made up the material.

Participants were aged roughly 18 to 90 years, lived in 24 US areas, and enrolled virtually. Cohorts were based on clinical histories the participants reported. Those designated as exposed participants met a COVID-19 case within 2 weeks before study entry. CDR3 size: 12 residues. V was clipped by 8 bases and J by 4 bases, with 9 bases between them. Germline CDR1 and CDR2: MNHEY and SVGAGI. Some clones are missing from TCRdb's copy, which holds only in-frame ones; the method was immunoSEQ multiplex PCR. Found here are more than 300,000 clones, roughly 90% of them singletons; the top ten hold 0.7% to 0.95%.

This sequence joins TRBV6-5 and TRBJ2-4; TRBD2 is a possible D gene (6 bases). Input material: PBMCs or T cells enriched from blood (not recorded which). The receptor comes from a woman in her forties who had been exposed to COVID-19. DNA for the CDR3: TGTGCCAGCCGTAGCGGAAAAAACATTCAGTACTTC. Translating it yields CASRSGKNIQYF.